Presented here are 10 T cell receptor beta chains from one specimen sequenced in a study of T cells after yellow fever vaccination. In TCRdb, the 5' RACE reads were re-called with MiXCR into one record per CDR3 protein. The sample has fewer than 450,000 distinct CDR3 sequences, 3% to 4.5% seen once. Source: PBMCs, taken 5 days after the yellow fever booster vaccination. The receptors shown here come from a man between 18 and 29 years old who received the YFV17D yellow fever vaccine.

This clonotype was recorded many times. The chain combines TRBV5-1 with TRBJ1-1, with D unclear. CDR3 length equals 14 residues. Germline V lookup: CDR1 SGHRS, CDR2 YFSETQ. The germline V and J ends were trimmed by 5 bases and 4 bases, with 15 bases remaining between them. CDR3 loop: CASSLKVGGTEAFF. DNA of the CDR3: TGCGCCAGCAGTCTTAAAGTCGGAGGCACTGAAGCTTTCTTT. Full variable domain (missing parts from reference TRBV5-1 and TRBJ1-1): KAGVTQTPRYLIKTRGQQVTLSCSPISGHRSVSWYQQTPGQGLQFLFEYFSETQRNKGNFPGRFSGRQFSNSRSEMNVSTLELGDSALYLCASSLKVGGTEAFFGQGTRLTVV.

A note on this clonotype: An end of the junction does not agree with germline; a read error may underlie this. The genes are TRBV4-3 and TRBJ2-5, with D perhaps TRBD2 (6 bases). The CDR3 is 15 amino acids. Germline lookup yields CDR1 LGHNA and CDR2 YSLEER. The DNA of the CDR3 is TGCGCCAGCAGCCAAGGCTACCGGGAGCAAGAGACCCTGTACTTC. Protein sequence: CASSQGYREQETLYF.

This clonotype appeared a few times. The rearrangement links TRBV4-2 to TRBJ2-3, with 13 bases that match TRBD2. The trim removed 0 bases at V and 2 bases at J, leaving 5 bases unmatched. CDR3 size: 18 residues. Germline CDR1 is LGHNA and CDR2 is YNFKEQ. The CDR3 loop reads CASSQDRLAGGPTDTQYF. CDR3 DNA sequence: TGTGCCAGCAGCCAAGACAGACTAGCGGGGGGCCCCACAGATACGCAGTATTTT.

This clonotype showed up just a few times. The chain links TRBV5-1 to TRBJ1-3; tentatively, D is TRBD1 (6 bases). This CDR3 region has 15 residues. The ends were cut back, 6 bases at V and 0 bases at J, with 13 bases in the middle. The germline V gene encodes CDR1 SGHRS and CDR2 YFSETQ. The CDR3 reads CASTWDTDSGNTIYF. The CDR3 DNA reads TGCGCCAGCACCTGGGACACGGACTCTGGAAACACCATATATTTT. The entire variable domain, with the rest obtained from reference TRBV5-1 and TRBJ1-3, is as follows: KAGVTQTPRYLIKTRGQQVTLSCSPISGHRSVSWYQQTPGQGLQFLFEYFSETQRNKGNFPGRFSGRQFSNSRSEMNVSTLELGDSALYLCASTWDTDSGNTIYFGEGSWLTVV.

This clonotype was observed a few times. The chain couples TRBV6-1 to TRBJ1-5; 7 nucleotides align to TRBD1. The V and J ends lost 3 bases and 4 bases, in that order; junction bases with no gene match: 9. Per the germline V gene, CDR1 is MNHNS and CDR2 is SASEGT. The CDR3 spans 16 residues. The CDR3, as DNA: TGTGCCAGCAGTGAGGCGACAGGGACGGGGAATCAGCCCCAGCATTTT. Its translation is CASSEATGTGNQPQHF.

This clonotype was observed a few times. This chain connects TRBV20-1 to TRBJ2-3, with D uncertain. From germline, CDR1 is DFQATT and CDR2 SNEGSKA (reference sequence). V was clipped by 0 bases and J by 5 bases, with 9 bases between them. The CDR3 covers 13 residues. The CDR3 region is CSAREQVGDTQYF. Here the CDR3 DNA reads TGCAGTGCTAGAGAGCAGGTTGGAGATACGCAGTATTTT.

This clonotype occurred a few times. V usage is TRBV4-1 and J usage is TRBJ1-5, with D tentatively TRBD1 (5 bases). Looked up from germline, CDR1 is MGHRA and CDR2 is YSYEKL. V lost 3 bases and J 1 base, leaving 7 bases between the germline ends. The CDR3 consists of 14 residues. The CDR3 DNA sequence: TGCGCCAGCAGCCAGGGGACCAGCAATCAGCCCCAGCATTTT. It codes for CASSQGTSNQPQHF.

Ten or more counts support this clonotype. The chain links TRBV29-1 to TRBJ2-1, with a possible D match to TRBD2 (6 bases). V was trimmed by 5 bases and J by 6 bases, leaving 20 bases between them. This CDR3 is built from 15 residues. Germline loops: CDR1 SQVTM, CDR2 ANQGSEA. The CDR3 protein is CSVSGEEGRSNEQFF. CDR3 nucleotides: TGCAGCGTTTCTGGGGAGGAGGGACGGAGCAATGAGCAGTTCTTC.

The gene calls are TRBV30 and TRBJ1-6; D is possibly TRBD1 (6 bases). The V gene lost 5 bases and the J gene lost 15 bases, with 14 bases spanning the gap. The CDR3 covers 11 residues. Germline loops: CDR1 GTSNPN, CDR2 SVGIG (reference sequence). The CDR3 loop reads CAWDGGPLLHF. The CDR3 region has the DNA TGTGCCTGGGATGGGGGGCCCCTCCTCCACTTT.

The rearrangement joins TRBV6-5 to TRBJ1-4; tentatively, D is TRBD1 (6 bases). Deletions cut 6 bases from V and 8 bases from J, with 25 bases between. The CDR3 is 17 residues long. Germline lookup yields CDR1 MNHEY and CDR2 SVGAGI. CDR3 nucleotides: TGTGCCAGCAGCCCCCATTGGGGGCGACAACGAGAGGAAAAACTGTTTTTT. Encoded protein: CASSPHWGRQREEKLFF.